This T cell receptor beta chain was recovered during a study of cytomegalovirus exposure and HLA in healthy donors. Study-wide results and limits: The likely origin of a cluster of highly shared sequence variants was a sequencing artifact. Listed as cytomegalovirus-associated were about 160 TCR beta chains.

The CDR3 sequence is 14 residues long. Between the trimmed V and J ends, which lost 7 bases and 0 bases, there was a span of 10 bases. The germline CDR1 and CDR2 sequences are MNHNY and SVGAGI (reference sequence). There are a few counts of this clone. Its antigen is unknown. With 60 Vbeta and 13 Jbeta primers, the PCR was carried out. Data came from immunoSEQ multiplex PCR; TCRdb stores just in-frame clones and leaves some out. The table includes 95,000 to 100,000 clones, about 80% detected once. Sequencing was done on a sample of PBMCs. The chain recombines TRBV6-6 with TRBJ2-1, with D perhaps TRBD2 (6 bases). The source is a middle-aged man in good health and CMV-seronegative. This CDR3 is CASKPTSSYNEQFF. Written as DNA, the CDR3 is TGTGCCAGCAAACCGACTAGCTCCTACAATGAGCAGTTCTTC.